The 20 T cell receptor beta chains given below trace back to one sample, sequenced in a study of control samples from healthy donors and cancer patients. Profiling relied on immunoSEQ multiplex PCR, and the TCRdb table lists in-frame clones only, not all of them. The sample holds 120,000 to 150,000 clones; around 92% are singletons and the top ten take approximately 3.4%. Sequenced sample: blood. Receptors were obtained from a man younger than 45 in good health.

This clone appeared once. This chain links TRBV29-1 with TRBJ1-4; 7 bases align to TRBD1. The CDR3 totals 13 residues. Germline assignment: CDR1 SQVTM and CDR2 ANQGSEA. Trimming at V came to 4 bases and at J to 8 bases, leaving 7 bases not matched to a gene. The CDR3 protein is CSVARGGGEKLFF. The CDR3 DNA sequence: TGCAGCGTTGCAAGAGGGGGCGGAGAAAAACTGTTTTTT.

Only one count was recorded for this clone. The genes are TRBV19 and TRBJ1-4; the D gene is possibly TRBD1 (6 bases). V was cut by 7 bases and J by 0 bases, with 21 bases left in between. Germline V gene data show CDR1 as LNHDA and CDR2 as SQIVND (reference sequence). The CDR3 is 18 residues long. The CDR3 DNA sequence: TGTGCCAGTACCGACATATCGGGGGAGGGGGCAACTAATGAAAAACTGTTTTTT. Translation: CASTDISGEGATNEKLFF.

The chain employs TRBV24-1 and TRBJ1-2; D gene ambiguous. CDR1 and CDR2 from the germline V gene are KGHDR and SFDVKD. Trimming took off 0 bases at V and 13 bases at J, with 8 bases between the two ends. The CDR3 has 11 residues. As DNA, the CDR3 is TGTGCCACCAGTGATTTGGACACCCTCACCTTC. Its translation: CATSDLDTLTF.

The V gene is TRBV10-2, the J gene TRBJ1-4; perhaps TRBD1 as D (5 bases). The V and J ends lost 6 bases and 4 bases respectively, with 15 bases between them. Per the germline V gene, CDR1 is WSHSY and CDR2 is SAAADI. The CDR3 consists of 15 residues. The CDR3 sequence is CASRDTGPFNEKLFF. In nucleotides, the CDR3 is TGCGCCAGCAGGGACACAGGCCCTTTTAATGAAAAACTGTTTTTT.

The rearrangement uses TRBV7-3 and TRBJ1-3; 9 bases are a match to TRBD1. V lost 2 bases, J lost 3 bases, and 8 bases stayed unmatched. Germline CDR1 reads SGHTA; CDR2 reads FQGTGA. The CDR3 consists of 17 residues. CDR3 coding DNA: TGTGCCAGCAGCTTACCACTCCGGGACAGGGTTGGAAACACCATATATTTT. This encodes CASSLPLRDRVGNTIYF.

The V call is TRBV6-6, the J call TRBJ2-3; D gene ambiguous. CDR1 MNHNY and CDR2 SVGAGI come from the germline V gene (reference sequence). The V end lost 0 bases, the J end lost 3 bases, and 7 bases lay between the germline ends. This CDR3 comprises 14 residues. DNA for the CDR3: TGTGCCAGCAGTTACTCGACGGAGACAGATACGCAGTATTTT. The encoded protein is CASSYSTETDTQYF.

V usage is TRBV6-5 and J usage is TRBJ2-3; D may be TRBD2 (6 bases). Germline V gives CDR1 MNHEY, CDR2 SVGAGI. There are 14 residues in the CDR3. V lost 6 bases and J lost 2, with 12 bases in between. The CDR3 DNA follows: TGTGCCAGCAGGATCGGGGGTGCCACAGATACGCAGTATTTT. Its protein is CASRIGGATDTQYF.

The V gene is TRBV7-9, the J gene TRBJ1-2; D is ambiguous. CDR1 and CDR2 from the germline V gene are SEHNR and FQNEAQ (reference sequence). This CDR3 has 14 residues. Trimming cost V 1 base and J 2 bases, with 8 bases left between them. The CDR3 DNA reads TGTGCCAGCAGCTTAGTGGTCGGCAACTATGGCTACACCTTC. This sequence encodes CASSLVVGNYGYTF. Based on the CDR3 plus reference TRBV7-9 and TRBJ1-2, the full variable domain is DTGVSQNPRHKITKRGQNVTFRCDPISEHNRLYWYRQTLGQGPEFLTYFQNEAQLEKSRLLSDRFSAERPKGSFSTLEIQRTEQGDSAMYLCASSLVVGNYGYTFGSGTRLTVV.

This chain connects TRBV24-1 to TRBJ2-2; no clear D gene. The V end lost 8 bases, the J end lost 3 bases, and 9 bases lay between the germline ends. Germline V gene lookup returns CDR1 KGHDR and CDR2 SFDVKD. The CDR3 totals 13 residues. This CDR3 is CATKGPDTGELFF. CDR3 nucleotide sequence: TGTGCCACCAAGGGTCCGGACACCGGGGAGCTGTTTTTT.

This clone was found once. The chain employs TRBV5-8 and TRBJ1-1; no definite D call. Per germline, CDR1 SGHTS and CDR2 YDEGEE. V lost 2 bases, J lost 5 bases, and 22 bases lay in between. The CDR3 loop spans 17 amino acids. CDR3 protein: CASSFAWGFGFSTEAFF. The DNA for the CDR3 is TGTGCCAGCAGCTTCGCGTGGGGATTTGGGTTTTCGACTGAAGCTTTCTTT.

The V gene is TRBV3-1 (or the pseudogene TRBV3-2), the J gene TRBJ2-5; 7 nucleotides align to TRBD2. V shed 8 bases and J 4 bases; nucleotides not matched to a gene: 4. Looked up from germline, CDR1 is LGHDT and CDR2 is YNNKEL (reference sequence). There are 12 residues in the CDR3. CDR3 amino acids: CASGGGGETQYF. CDR3 nucleotides: TGTGCCAGCGGTGGCGGGGGAGAGACCCAGTACTTC.

The rearrangement uses TRBV23-1 and TRBJ2-1; 9 bases fit TRBD1. TRBV23-1 is an ORF; its function is uncertain. J lost 3 bases, V lost 4 bases, and 7 bases had no gene match. CDR3 size: 16 residues. CDR3 sequence: CASSRSDRGHYNEQFF. The CDR3 DNA follows: TGCGCCAGCAGTCGGTCGGACAGGGGCCACTACAATGAGCAGTTCTTC.

This sequence joins TRBV2 and TRBJ1-2; TRBD1 matches 9 bases. V shed 4 bases and J 2 bases; nucleotides not matched to a gene: 5. The CDR3 length is 15 residues. The germline CDR1 and CDR2 sequences are SNHLY and FYNNEI. The CDR3 here is CASSGTGTGNYGYTF. In DNA, the CDR3 is TGTGCCAGCAGTGGGACCGGGACAGGGAACTATGGCTACACCTTC.

This chain uses TRBV4-1 with TRBJ2-1, with 12 nucleotides matching TRBD2. CDR1 and CDR2 (germline): MGHRA, YSYEKL. Germline trimming cut 0 bases from V and 8 bases from J; bases unmatched to any gene: 14. The CDR3 is 19 amino acids. In DNA, the CDR3 is TGCGCCAGCAGCCAAGAATTGACAGCTAGCGGGGGGGCGGGTGATGAGCAGTTCTTC. It is translated as CASSQELTASGGAGDEQFF.

V is TRBV12-5 and J is TRBJ2-1; 9 bases align to TRBD2. This CDR3 has 16 amino acids. The V gene's germline CDR1 is LGHNT and CDR2 FRNRAP. The junction had 12 bases not matched to a gene; V was cut back by 2 bases and J by 10 bases. In nucleotides, the CDR3 is TGTGCTAGTGGTTTGATCCCGACCGGGACTAGCTGGGAGCAGTTCTTC. Translation gives CASGLIPTGTSWEQFF. The complete variable domain, with remaining parts taken from reference TRBV12-5 and TRBJ2-1, reads DARVTQTPRHKVTEMGQEVTMRCQPILGHNTVFWYRQTMMQGLELLAYFRNRAPLDDSGMPKDRFSAEMPDATLATLKIQPSEPRDSAVYFCASGLIPTGTSWEQFFGPGTRLTVL.

The rearrangement uses TRBV9 and TRBJ2-7, with D perhaps TRBD1 or TRBD2 (5 bases each). CDR3 length: 15 residues. V lost 3 bases, J lost 0 bases, and 13 bases lay in between. Per germline, CDR1 SGDLS and CDR2 YYNGEE. CDR3 in amino acids: CASSGGRGSSYEQYF. DNA of the CDR3: TGTGCCAGCAGCGGGGGACGGGGAAGCTCCTACGAGCAGTACTTC.

The chain has TRBV5-1 and TRBJ2-3, with 7 bases aligning to TRBD2. Germline V gene lookup returns CDR1 SGHRS and CDR2 YFSETQ. The ends lost 3 bases at V and 1 base at J; junction bases unmatched: 17. CDR3 length: 19 residues. The chain's CDR3 is CASSYQLGAGSLGTDTQYF. As DNA, the CDR3 is TGCGCCAGCAGCTACCAACTAGGAGCGGGGTCATTGGGCACAGATACGCAGTATTTT.

The chain couples TRBV5-1 to TRBJ1-1, with D unresolved. V was trimmed by 1 base and J by 0 bases, leaving 4 bases between them. Germline CDR1 and CDR2: SGHRS and YFSETQ. CDR3 size: 13 residues. The CDR3 region is CASSLLLNTEAFF. For the CDR3, the DNA is TGCGCCAGCAGCTTGTTGTTGAACACTGAAGCTTTCTTT. Full variable domain (outside the CDR3, taken from reference TRBV5-1 and TRBJ1-1): KAGVTQTPRYLIKTRGQQVTLSCSPISGHRSVSWYQQTPGQGLQFLFEYFSETQRNKGNFPGRFSGRQFSNSRSEMNVSTLELGDSALYLCASSLLLNTEAFFGQGTRLTVV.

This clone was detected only once. The rearrangement joins TRBV5-1 to TRBJ1-2; D unresolved. Germline lookup yields CDR1 SGHRS and CDR2 YFSETQ. V was cut by 7 bases and J by 1 base, with 20 bases left in between. The CDR3 is made up of 16 amino acids. CDR3 amino acids: CASSFGGRADNYGYTF. CDR3 DNA: TGCGCCAGCTCTTTTGGAGGGCGGGCGGATAACTATGGCTACACCTTC.

The gene calls are TRBV15 and TRBJ2-5; TRBD1 might be the D (5 bases). The CDR3 spans 14 residues. With 0 bases removed from V and 4 bases from J, the gap between germline ends came to 9 bases. Germline V gene lookup returns CDR1 LNHNV and CDR2 YYDKDF (reference sequence). The CDR3 spells CATSREGVGETQYF. In nucleotides, the CDR3 is TGTGCCACCAGCAGAGAAGGGGTAGGAGAGACCCAGTACTTC.